Listed below are T cell receptor beta chains from one sample, sequenced in a study of shared clonotypes between healthy human individuals. Some clones are missing from TCRdb's copy, which holds only in-frame ones; the method was immunoSEQ multiplex PCR. This sample has over a million clones, with roughly 97% found just once. Sequencing input: naive CD4+ T cells sorted from blood. The receptors derive from a man aged 30 to 45 in good health. The conserved cysteine and the conserved F or W are not part of the CDR3 here. The D gene is left open where the match is weak. Some rows mark clone size as missing; the rest say once, few, many or name a class of expanded clone.

v_call	j_call	d_call	clone_size	cdr3_aa
TRBV7-9	TRBJ1-5	NA	NA	ASSSGGTEGSNQPQH
TRBV11-1	TRBJ1-5	TRBD1	NA	ASSLGTGGRNQPQH
TRBV10-3	TRBJ2-7	NA	NA	AISESWVVGAYEQY
TRBV9	TRBJ2-3	TRBD2	NA	ASSPRLAPSTDTQY
TRBV5-1	TRBJ2-1	NA	NA	ASSLDGSYSYNEQF
TRBV2	TRBJ2-7	NA	NA	ASSFQVEQY
TRBV4-2	TRBJ2-7	TRBD2	NA	ASSQAVGREGLEQY
TRBV5-6	TRBJ2-3	NA	NA	ASSRRTDTQY
TRBV7-2	TRBJ2-6	NA	NA	ASSLIGGASSGANVLT
TRBV30	TRBJ2-1	NA	NA	AWSVRITGNEQF
TRBV7-8	TRBJ1-5	NA	NA	ASSPLGGQPQH
TRBV5-1	TRBJ2-1	NA	NA	ASSLGGSFGYNEQF
TRBV5-1	TRBJ2-3	TRBD1	NA	ASSQRTGGASDTQY
TRBV18	TRBJ2-3	NA	once	ASSPGKGGSTDTQY
TRBV5-6	TRBJ2-7	TRBD2	NA	ASSFLLAGVSYEQY
TRBV18	TRBJ1-4	NA	NA	ASSPQGSNKKLF
TRBV5-1	TRBJ2-2	NA	NA	ASSHDGQGNTGELF
TRBV5-5	TRBJ2-2	TRBD1	NA	ASRPIGGAHTGELF
TRBV7-9	TRBJ2-1	TRBD1	NA	ASSTNQGAGRNEQF
TRBV2	TRBJ1-1	NA	NA	ASSLRRGLEAF
TRBV10-3	TRBJ2-3	TRBD2	NA	ASGASGPLNTQY
TRBV2	TRBJ1-5	NA	NA	ASRGRLNQPQH
TRBV18	TRBJ2-7	TRBD2	NA	ASSPLPSSAGTSGRHEQY
TRBV15	TRBJ1-1	TRBD1	once	ATSRGRTGGLNTEAF
TRBV6-5	TRBJ2-1	TRBD2	once	ASSSTSGRPSNEQF
TRBV7-9	TRBJ2-5	TRBD2	once	ASSLGGMETQY
TRBV6-1	TRBJ2-3	NA	once	ASSEGLGSTDTQY